This T cell receptor (beta chain) was sequenced during a study of blood T cell repertoires in COVID-19. Overall study: The United States, Italy and Spain supplied acute and convalescent COVID-19 samples. The analysed material was cDNA or gDNA that came from T cells, B-cell-depleted T cells, or PBMCs.

Per the original methods: Using reference gene primer amplification, nucleated cell counts were estimated. Measured with immunoSEQ multiplex PCR; TCRdb has only the in-frame clones, and not every one. The D gene and trimming were derived from the DNA, and the V and J assignments and clone size from that table. The sample gives over 45,000 clones, 60% to 85% of which show up once; roughly a fifth is in the top ten. Germline-derived CDR1 and CDR2 are KGHSH and LQKENI. The CDR3 extends over 14 amino acids. V dropped 2 bases and J dropped 2 bases, with 9 bases sitting between them. The genes are TRBV18 and TRBJ1-1; D not resolved. The sequence derives from a man between 45 and 60 years old with active or convalescent COVID-19. The sample taken for sequencing was peripheral blood. The CDR3 sequence: CASSPMVSNTEAFF. The CDR3 DNA reads as TGTGCCAGCTCACCAATGGTGAGTAACACTGAAGCTTTCTTT.